Each of the 20 T cell receptor beta chains below was sequenced from the same sample in a study of blood T cell repertoires in COVID-19 (dated by TCRdb to about 2020). The method behind the library was the immunoSEQ multiplex PCR assay. The immuneACCESS repertoire file appears here via TCRdb, limited to in-frame rearrangements. These files lack a portion of the clones; in checked studies, under half of the deficit traces to unresolved V genes, and the cause of the others is not known. A total of tens of thousands of clones appear in this sample, 70% to 80% of them only once. Clones ranked in the top ten supply roughly a quarter of the sample. Sequenced sample: peripheral blood. The receptors were gathered from a human donor in a cohort sampled during active COVID-19.

The chain combines TRBV7-2 with TRBJ2-2; 7 bases are a match to TRBD2. CDR1 and CDR2 (germline): SGHTA, FQGNSA. CDR3 length equals 14 residues. With V trimmed by 10 bases and J by 8 bases, 13 bases remained unmatched. The DNA of the CDR3 is TGTGCCACCCGGGGAGGGTCGGAACGAGGGGAGCTGTTTTTT. This encodes CATRGGSERGELFF. The full variable domain, rest sourced from reference TRBV7-2 and TRBJ2-2, is GAGVSQSPSNKVTEKGKDVELRCDPISGHTALYWYRQSLGQGLEFLIYFQGNSAPDKSGLPSDRFSAERTGGSVSTLTIQRTQQEDSAVYLCATRGGSERGELFFGEGSRLTVL.

This chain links TRBV6-1 with TRBJ2-3; 7 bases map to TRBD2. Germline V lookup: CDR1 MNHNS, CDR2 SASEGT. The CDR3 contains 16 residues. J lost 3 bases, V lost 4 bases, and 10 bases had no gene match. Written as DNA, the CDR3 is TGTGCCAGCAGTGTCGGGGGGACTTTGGGGACAGATACGCAGTATTTT. As protein: CASSVGGTLGTDTQYF.

Worth noting for this clone: Germline is not matched at one junction end, which may reflect a read error. V usage is TRBV3-1 (or the pseudogene TRBV3-2) and J usage is TRBJ2-5, with D possibly TRBD2 on 5 matching bases. The CDR3 sequence is 15 residues long. Germline V lookup: CDR1 LGHDT, CDR2 YNNKEL (reference sequence). This CDR3 reads CASTQGVRGKETQYF. The CDR3 nucleotides are TGTGCCAGCACCCAAGGCGTCCGGGGTAAAGAGACCCAGTACTTC.

The rearrangement links TRBV7-6 to TRBJ2-3, with 8 bases identical to TRBD2. This CDR3 is built from 15 residues. Germline CDR1 and CDR2: SGHVS and FNYEAQ. The V gene end was trimmed by 3 bases and the J gene end by 0 bases; junction bases not matched to a gene: 2. The CDR3 is CASSFSGASTDTQYF. In DNA, the CDR3 is TGTGCCAGCAGCTTTAGCGGGGCCAGCACAGATACGCAGTATTTT.

This clone was seen a handful of times. V is TRBV11-2 and J is TRBJ1-4; no definite D call. Germline lookup yields CDR1 SGHAT and CDR2 FQNNGV. This CDR3 contains 14 residues. V lost 5 bases and J lost 3, with 10 bases in between. The CDR3 loop reads CASSLAIANEKLFF. CDR3 coding DNA: TGTGCCAGCAGCCTGGCAATTGCTAATGAAAAACTGTTTTTT.

J is TRBJ2-2 and V is TRBV6-5, with 7 positions matching TRBD1. Per the germline V gene, CDR1 is MNHEY and CDR2 is SVGAGI. The CDR3 has 12 residues. Unmatched junction bases numbered 2, after V lost 7 bases and J lost 6 bases. This chain's CDR3 is CASTQGAGELFF. For the CDR3, the DNA is TGTGCCAGCACCCAGGGGGCCGGGGAGCTGTTTTTT.

This sequence joins TRBV14 and TRBJ2-3; TRBD2 agrees at 8 bases. Per germline, CDR1 SGHDN and CDR2 FVKESK. Trimming cost V 4 bases and J 6 bases; bases outside gene matches: 9. The CDR3 is 15 amino acids. The CDR3 sequence: CASSLLSGAGDTQYF. CDR3 nucleotides: TGTGCCAGCAGCCTCCTTAGCGGGGCTGGGGATACGCAGTATTTT.

V is TRBV6-5 and J is TRBJ2-7; D gene uncertain. Germline V gene sequence: CDR1 MNHEY, CDR2 SVGAGI. Trimming shortened V by 7 bases and J by 4 bases, and 8 bases separated the two germline ends. The CDR3 contains 11 residues. CDR3 DNA: TGTGCCAGCACACCGGTTTACGAGCAGTACTTC. Amino acids: CASTPVYEQYF.

CDR3 region: CASSRDGGRNTGELFF. As DNA, the CDR3 is TGTGCCAGCAGTAGAGATGGCGGGAGGAACACCGGGGAGCTGTTTTTT. The chain is built from TRBV3-1 (or the pseudogene TRBV3-2) and TRBJ2-2; 7 nucleotides match TRBD2. J lost 1 base, V lost 6 bases, and 8 bases had no gene match. The CDR3 length is 16 residues. Germline V gives CDR1 LGHDT, CDR2 YNNKEL (reference sequence).

V is TRBV9 and J is TRBJ2-3; TRBD2 matches 11 bases. The germline V gene has CDR1 SGDLS and CDR2 YYNGEE. The CDR3 extends over 17 amino acids. J gave up 5 bases and V 3 bases, and 11 bases lay outside the gene matches. The DNA of the CDR3 is TGTGCCAGCAGCGCAAGCTCGGGACTAGCGGCGAGAGATACGCAGTATTTT. Translated, it gives CASSASSGLAARDTQYF.

The chain is built from TRBV4-1 and TRBJ2-5; D unclear. The CDR3 contains 15 residues. The germline V gene has CDR1 MGHRA and CDR2 YSYEKL. Trimming cost V 2 bases and J 5 bases, with 15 bases left between them. The CDR3: CASSQQGGIPETQYF. The DNA for the CDR3 is TGCGCCAGCAGCCAACAAGGCGGTATCCCGGAGACCCAGTACTTC.

V and J are TRBV7-8 and TRBJ2-5, with D possibly TRBD2 on 5 matching bases. V was pared by 2 bases and J by 5 bases, with 15 bases between. Germline CDR1 SGHVS, CDR2 FQNEAQ. CDR3 size: 15 residues. The CDR3 region is CASSLQTIELETQYF. CDR3 nucleotide sequence: TGTGCCAGCAGCTTACAGACTATCGAATTGGAGACCCAGTACTTC.

This clone was observed at least ten times. This chain joins TRBV7-6 and TRBJ2-7; 7 bases map to TRBD1. The CDR3 consists of 13 residues. Germline V gene sequence: CDR1 SGHVS, CDR2 FNYEAQ. Trimming at V came to 4 bases and at J to 3 bases, leaving 3 bases not matched to a gene. The CDR3 loop reads CASSSWDSYEQYF. The CDR3 DNA is TGTGCCAGCAGCTCTTGGGACAGCTACGAGCAGTACTTC.

This clone was seen a single time. This chain connects TRBV29-1 to TRBJ2-3; the match to TRBD2 covers 8 bases. V lost 5 bases and J lost 2; bases outside the gene matches: 6. The CDR3 is 14 amino acids. CDR1 and CDR2 (germline): SQVTM, ANQGSEA. The CDR3 spells CSVFGGAYTDTQYF. CDR3 nucleotides: TGCAGCGTTTTCGGGGGGGCCTACACAGATACGCAGTATTTT.

The chain couples TRBV7-9 to TRBJ2-3; TRBD1 is a possible D gene (5 bases). The V end lost 5 bases, the J end lost 0 bases, and 15 bases lay between the germline ends. The CDR3 spans 16 residues. Germline V lookup: CDR1 SEHNR, CDR2 FQNEAQ (reference sequence). As DNA, the CDR3 is TGTGCCAGCAGCCGCGACAGACGCTTAAGCACAGATACGCAGTATTTT. It is translated as CASSRDRRLSTDTQYF.

The genes are TRBV19 and TRBJ2-5, with 9 bases matching TRBD1. The CDR3 runs 16 residues. Germline values: CDR1 LNHDA, CDR2 SQIVND (reference sequence). With 6 bases clipped from V and 2 bases from J, the junction kept 10 bases outside the gene matches. CDR3 in amino acids: CASSDLPGQGQETQYF. The DNA for the CDR3 is TGTGCCAGTAGCGACCTCCCGGGACAGGGTCAAGAGACCCAGTACTTC.

This chain links TRBV7-2 with TRBJ2-7; TRBD2 agrees at 12 bases. CDR3 length: 15 residues. J lost 2 bases, V lost 5 bases, and 4 bases had no gene match. Germline V gene sequence: CDR1 SGHTA, CDR2 FQGNSA. In DNA form, the CDR3 reads TGTGCCAGCAGCCCGAGACTAGCGGGGGCCTACGAGCAGTACTTC. This codes for CASSPRLAGAYEQYF.

V gene TRBV4-1 combines with J gene TRBJ2-6; 8 bases agree with TRBD1. This CDR3 has 18 amino acids. Trimming at V came to 5 bases and at J to 0 bases, leaving 9 bases not matched to a gene. Germline V lookup: CDR1 MGHRA, CDR2 YSYEKL. CDR3 coding DNA: TGCGCCAGCAGCGAGGAAGCACAGGGGGTCTCTGGGGCCAACGTCCTGACTTTC. It yields the protein CASSEEAQGVSGANVLTF.

This clone was detected only once. This chain connects TRBV28 to TRBJ1-2; D is possibly TRBD1 (5 bases). The CDR3 is 15 residues long. V lost 8 bases to trimming and J lost 0 bases, with 16 bases between them. Germline V CDR1 and CDR2: MDHEN, SYDVKM. The CDR3 is CASEDSSKANYGYTF. The CDR3, as DNA: TGTGCCAGCGAAGACAGTTCCAAGGCTAACTATGGCTACACCTTC.

This chain joins TRBV6-5 and TRBJ2-7; 8 bases map to TRBD2. The CDR3 covers 15 residues. J gave up 3 bases and V 6 bases, and 10 bases lay outside the gene matches. CDR1 is MNHEY and CDR2 is SVGAGI in the germline V gene. CDR3 protein: CASRSPSGGNYEQYF. CDR3 in DNA: TGTGCCAGCAGGTCCCCCAGCGGGGGAAACTACGAGCAGTACTTC.